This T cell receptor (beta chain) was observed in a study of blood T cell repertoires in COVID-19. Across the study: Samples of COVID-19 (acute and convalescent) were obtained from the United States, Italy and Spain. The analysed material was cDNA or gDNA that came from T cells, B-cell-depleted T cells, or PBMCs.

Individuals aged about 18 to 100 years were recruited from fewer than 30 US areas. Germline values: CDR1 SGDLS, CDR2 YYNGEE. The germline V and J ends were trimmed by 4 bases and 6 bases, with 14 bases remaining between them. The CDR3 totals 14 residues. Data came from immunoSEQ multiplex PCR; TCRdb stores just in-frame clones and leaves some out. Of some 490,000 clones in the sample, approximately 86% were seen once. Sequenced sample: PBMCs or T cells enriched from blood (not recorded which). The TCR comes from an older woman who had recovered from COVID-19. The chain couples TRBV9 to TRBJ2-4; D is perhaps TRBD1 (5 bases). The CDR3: CASSLRRQGNIQYF. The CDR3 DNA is TGTGCCAGCAGCTTACGGCGGCAGGGAAACATTCAGTACTTC.